The 13 T cell receptor beta chains given below trace back to one sample, sequenced in a study of beta chain features in type 1 diabetes. The entirety of the isolated RNA underwent reverse transcription, so expressed TCRB transcripts were sequenced. Using immunoSEQ multiplex PCR, the repertoire was profiled, and TCRdb retains in-frame clones only, with some absent. This table holds about 220,000 clones, 11% found once. Sequencing was carried out using central memory CD4+ T cells from blood. The receptors originated from a man between 18 and 29 years old in good health.

Many counts were recorded for this clone. The chain uses TRBV5-1 and TRBJ2-3; TRBD1 aligns across 8 bases. The CDR3 length is 15 residues. Germline V gives CDR1 SGHRS, CDR2 YFSETQ. V was clipped by 0 bases and J by 4 bases; unmatched bases: 4. Here the CDR3 reads CASSLGETGADTQYF. The CDR3 nucleotides read TGCGCCAGCAGCTTGGGTGAGACAGGGGCAGATACGCAGTATTTT.

This clone has just a few counts. The V and J genes are TRBV30 and TRBJ1-5; D not certain. CDR3 length: 14 amino acids. The V and J ends lost 0 bases and 4 bases respectively, with 10 bases between them. Germline V gene data show CDR1 as GTSNPN and CDR2 as SVGIG (reference sequence). CDR3 protein: CAWSVHGPNQPQHF. For the CDR3, the DNA is TGTGCCTGGAGTGTACATGGACCTAATCAGCCCCAGCATTTT.

This clone was seen more than once but under ten times. The chain couples TRBV11-2 to TRBJ2-3; 8 positions agree with TRBD1. The CDR3 is made up of 16 amino acids. CDR1 and CDR2 from the germline V gene are SGHAT and FQNNGV. The J segment lost 0 bases and the V segment lost 5 bases, leaving 7 bases of the junction unmatched. DNA for the CDR3: TGTGCCAGCAGCGCCCGGACAGGGACTAGCACAGATACGCAGTATTTT. This gives the protein CASSARTGTSTDTQYF.

The table lists this clone with a few counts. CDR3 sequence (DNA): TGTGCCAGCAGCTTGAGCGGGAGTGGTAACAATGAGCAGTTCTTC. It yields the protein CASSLSGSGNNEQFF. The chain recombines TRBV9 with TRBJ2-1, with 8 bases lining up with TRBD2. From germline, CDR1 is SGDLS and CDR2 YYNGEE. V lost 4 bases to trimming and J lost 5 bases; unmatched junction nucleotides: 8. The CDR3 is 15 amino acids.

Only a few counts were recorded for this clone. The chain is built from TRBV9 and TRBJ2-7; 8 bases agree with TRBD1. V trimming: 1 base; J trimming: 6 bases; junction bases outside the gene matches: 9. CDR1 and CDR2 from the germline V gene are SGDLS and YYNGEE. The CDR3 totals 15 residues. CDR3 sequence reads: CASSVHPGQVSEQYF. CDR3 bases: TGTGCCAGCAGCGTACATCCGGGACAGGTCTCCGAGCAGTACTTC.

This chain links TRBV7-2 with TRBJ2-1; D ambiguous. Per germline, CDR1 SGHTA and CDR2 FQGNSA. The CDR3 totals 14 residues. V was cut by 1 base and J by 1 base, with 5 bases left in between. DNA for the CDR3: TGTGCCAGCAGCTTAGATTATTCCTACAATGAGCAGTTCTTC. This encodes CASSLDYSYNEQFF. Using reference TRBV7-2 and TRBJ2-1 for the parts outside the CDR3, the full variable domain is GAGVSQSPSNKVTEKGKDVELRCDPISGHTALYWYRQSLGQGLEFLIYFQGNSAPDKSGLPSDRFSAERTGGSVSTLTIQRTQQEDSAVYLCASSLDYSYNEQFFGPGTRLTVL.

The chain is built from TRBV4-1 and TRBJ2-3; D gene unclear. V was trimmed by 0 bases and J by 7 bases, leaving 11 bases between them. The CDR3 covers 14 residues. Germline V gene data show CDR1 as MGHRA and CDR2 as YSYEKL. CDR3 coding DNA: TGCGCCAGCAGCCAAGATGGAACCCGATATACGCAGTATTTT. Amino acid sequence: CASSQDGTRYTQYF.

A single count supports this clone. At one of its ends the junction is not consistent with the germline gene, which may arise from a read error. The chain uses TRBV30 and TRBJ1-4; possible D gene TRBD1, 5 bases. Germline CDR1 reads GTSNPN; CDR2 reads SVGIG (reference sequence). CDR3 length equals 17 residues. This CDR3 reads CVWSMKEGKGTNEKLFF. CDR3 in DNA: TGTGTCTGGAGTATGAAGGAGGGAAAGGGGACTAATGAAAAACTGTTTTTT.

This clone was counted at least ten times. The J gene is TRBJ2-5, the V gene TRBV4-3; TRBD2 matches 8 bases. Germline V gene sequence: CDR1 LGHNA, CDR2 YSLEER. The CDR3 runs 14 residues. V gave up 0 bases and J gave up 4 bases; unmatched junction bases: 1. The CDR3 DNA follows: TGCGCCAGCAGCCAAGATCTAGCGGGAGAGACCCAGTACTTC. Its protein is CASSQDLAGETQYF.

The genes are TRBV2 and TRBJ2-5; D is ambiguous. This CDR3 spans 11 amino acids. CDR1 SNHLY and CDR2 FYNNEI come from the germline V gene. V was clipped by 5 bases and J by 14 bases, with 15 bases between them. In nucleotides, the CDR3 is TGTGCCAGCAGTACTGCCCTCAAATTATACTTC. The encoded protein is CASSTALKLYF.

The V and J genes are TRBV29-1 and TRBJ1-2; TRBD1 might be the D (5 bases). Germline values: CDR1 SQVTM, CDR2 ANQGSEA. Trimming left V 5 bases short and J 4 bases short, with 14 bases between. The CDR3 contains 13 residues. The CDR3 reads CSVWDFHFYGYTF. The CDR3 DNA sequence: TGCAGCGTTTGGGACTTCCACTTCTATGGCTACACCTTC.

As for this clone: This CDR3 is also generated by other DNA sequences in the sample. The V and J genes are TRBV6-5 and TRBJ2-3; TRBD2 agrees at 7 bases. CDR3 length: 16 residues. Looked up from germline, CDR1 is MNHEY and CDR2 is SVGAGI. Losses at the gene ends were 2 bases for V and 2 bases for J; bases not matched to a gene: 7. The CDR3 protein is CASSYAASGHTDTQYF. DNA of the CDR3: TGTGCCAGCAGTTACGCGGCTAGCGGCCACACAGATACGCAGTATTTT.

This chain joins TRBV9 and TRBJ2-2; D unresolved. The CDR3 consists of 14 residues. V was shortened by 0 bases and J by 3 bases, with 6 bases between the two germline ends. Germline CDR1 SGDLS, CDR2 YYNGEE. Here the CDR3 reads CASSVVAHTGELFF. As DNA, the CDR3 is TGTGCCAGCAGCGTAGTGGCCCACACCGGGGAGCTGTTTTTT.